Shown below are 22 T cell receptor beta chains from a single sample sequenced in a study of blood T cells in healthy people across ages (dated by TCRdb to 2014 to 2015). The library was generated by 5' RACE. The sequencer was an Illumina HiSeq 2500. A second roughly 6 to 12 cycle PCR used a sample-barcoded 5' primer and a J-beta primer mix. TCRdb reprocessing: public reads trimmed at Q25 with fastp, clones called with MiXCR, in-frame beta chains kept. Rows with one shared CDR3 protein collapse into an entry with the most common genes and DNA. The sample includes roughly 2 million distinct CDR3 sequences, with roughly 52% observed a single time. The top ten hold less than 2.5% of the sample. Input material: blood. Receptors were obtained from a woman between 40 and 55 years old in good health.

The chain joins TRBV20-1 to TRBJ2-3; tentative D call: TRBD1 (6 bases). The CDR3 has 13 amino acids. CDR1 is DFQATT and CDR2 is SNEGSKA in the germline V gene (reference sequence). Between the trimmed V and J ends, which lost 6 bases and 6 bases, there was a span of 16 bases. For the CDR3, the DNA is TGCAGTGCCCGGGACACGTGGTTCGATACGCAGTATTTT. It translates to CSARDTWFDTQYF.

The CDR3 coding sequence is TGTGCCAGCGGAGCGACAAGCTCCTACAATGAGCAGTTCTTC. It specifies CASGATSSYNEQFF. The J gene is TRBJ2-1, the V gene TRBV12-3 or TRBV12-4, with D hard to call. The V and J ends lost 8 bases and 0 bases respectively, with 11 bases between them. This CDR3 comprises 14 residues.

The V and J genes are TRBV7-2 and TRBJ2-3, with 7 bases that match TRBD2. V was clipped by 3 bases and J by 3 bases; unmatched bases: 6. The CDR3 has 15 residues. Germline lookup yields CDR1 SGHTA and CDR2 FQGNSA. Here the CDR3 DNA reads TGTGCCAGCAGCTTGAGGGACTACAGTACAGATACGCAGTATTTT. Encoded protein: CASSLRDYSTDTQYF.

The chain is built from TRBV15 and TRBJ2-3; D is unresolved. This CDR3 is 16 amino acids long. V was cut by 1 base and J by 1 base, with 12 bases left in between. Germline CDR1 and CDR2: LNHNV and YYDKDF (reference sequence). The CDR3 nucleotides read TGTGCCACCAGCAGAGGCTTGAACACCCGCACAGATACGCAGTATTTT. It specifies CATSRGLNTRTDTQYF. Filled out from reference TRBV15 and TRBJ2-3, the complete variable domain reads DAMVIQNPRYQVTQFGKPVTLSCSQTLNHNVMYWYQQKSSQAPKLLFHYYDKDFNNEADTPDNFQSRRPNTSFCFLDIRSPGLGDTAMYLCATSRGLNTRTDTQYFGPGTRLTVL.

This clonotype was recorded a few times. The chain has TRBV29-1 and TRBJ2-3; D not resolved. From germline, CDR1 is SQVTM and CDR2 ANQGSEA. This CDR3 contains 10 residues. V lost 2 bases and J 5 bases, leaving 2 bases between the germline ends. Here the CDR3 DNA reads TGCAGCGTTGAAAAAGATACGCAGTATTTT. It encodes CSVEKDTQYF.

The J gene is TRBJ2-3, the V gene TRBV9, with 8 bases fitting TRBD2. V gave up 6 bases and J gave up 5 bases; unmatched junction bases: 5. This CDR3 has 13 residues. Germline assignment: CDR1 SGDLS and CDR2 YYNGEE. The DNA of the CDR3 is TGTGCCAGCACCGGGGGGGCGGGAGATACGCAGTATTTT. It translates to CASTGGAGDTQYF. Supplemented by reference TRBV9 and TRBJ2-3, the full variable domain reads DSGVTQTPKHLITATGQRVTLRCSPRSGDLSVYWYQQSLDQGLQFLIQYYNGEERAKGNILERFSAQQFPDLHSELNLSSLELGDSALYFCASTGGAGDTQYFGPGTRLTVL.

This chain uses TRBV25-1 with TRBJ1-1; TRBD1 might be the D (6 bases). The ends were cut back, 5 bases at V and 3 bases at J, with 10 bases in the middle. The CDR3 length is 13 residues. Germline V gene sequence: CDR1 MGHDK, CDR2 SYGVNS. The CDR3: CASSRGGYTEAFF. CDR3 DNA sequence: TGTGCCAGCAGTCGAGGGGGTTACACTGAAGCTTTCTTT.

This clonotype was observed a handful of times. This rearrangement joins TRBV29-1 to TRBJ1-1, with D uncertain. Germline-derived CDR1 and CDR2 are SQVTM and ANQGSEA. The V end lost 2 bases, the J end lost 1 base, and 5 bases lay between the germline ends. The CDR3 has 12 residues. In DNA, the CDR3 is TGCAGCGTTGAACACGCGAACACTGAAGCTTTCTTT. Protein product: CSVEHANTEAFF.

The CDR3: CASSLQGQASGANVLTF. The CDR3 nucleotides read TGTGCCAGCAGCCTACAGGGACAGGCCTCTGGGGCCAACGTCCTGACTTTC. The chain links TRBV7-3 to TRBJ2-6, with TRBD1 matching 8 bases. Trimming cost V 5 bases and J 0 bases; bases outside gene matches: 6. Germline CDR1 is SGHTA and CDR2 is FQGTGA. The CDR3 has 17 residues.

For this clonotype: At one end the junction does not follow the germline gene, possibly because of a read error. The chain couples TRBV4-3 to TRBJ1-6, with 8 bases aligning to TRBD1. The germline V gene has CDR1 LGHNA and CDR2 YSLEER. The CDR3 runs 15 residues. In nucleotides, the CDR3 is TGCGCCAGCAGCCAAGGGCAGGGGGCTGATTCGCCCCTCCACTTT. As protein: CASSQGQGADSPLHF.

The CDR3 reads CASSLGEAGTVAYEQYF. The CDR3 DNA is TGTGCCAGCAGCTTAGGCGAGGCCGGGACTGTTGCCTACGAGCAGTACTTC. The V and J genes are TRBV11-2 and TRBJ2-7; maybe TRBD2 (6 bases). Deletions cut 1 base from V and 2 bases from J, with 18 bases between. Per the germline V gene, CDR1 is SGHAT and CDR2 is FQNNGV. This CDR3 region has 17 residues. Using reference TRBV11-2 and TRBJ2-7 for the parts outside the CDR3, the full variable domain is EAGVAQSPRYKIIEKRQSVAFWCNPISGHATLYWYQQILGQGPKLLIQFQNNGVVDDSQLPKDRFSAERLKGVDSTLKIQPAKLEDSAVYLCASSLGEAGTVAYEQYFGPGTRLTVT.

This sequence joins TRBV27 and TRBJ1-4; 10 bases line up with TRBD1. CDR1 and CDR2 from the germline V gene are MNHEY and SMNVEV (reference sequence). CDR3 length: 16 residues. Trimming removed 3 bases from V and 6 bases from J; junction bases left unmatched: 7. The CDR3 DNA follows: TGTGCCAGCAGTTTGTCGGGGACAGGGGTGTATGAAAAACTGTTTTTT. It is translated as CASSLSGTGVYEKLFF.

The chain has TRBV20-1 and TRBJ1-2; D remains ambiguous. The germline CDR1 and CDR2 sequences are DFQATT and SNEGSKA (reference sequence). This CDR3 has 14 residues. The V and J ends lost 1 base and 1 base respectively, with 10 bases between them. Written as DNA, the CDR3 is TGCAGTGCTAGAGGAAGTAAGCTTAACTATGGCTACACCTTC. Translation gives CSARGSKLNYGYTF.

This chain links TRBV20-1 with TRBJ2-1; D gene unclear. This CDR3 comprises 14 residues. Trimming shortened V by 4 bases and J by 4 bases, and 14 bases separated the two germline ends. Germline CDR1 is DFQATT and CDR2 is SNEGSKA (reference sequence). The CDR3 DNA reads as TGCAGTGCTACCCACCGAGGTAAATACAATGAGCAGTTCTTC. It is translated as CSATHRGKYNEQFF.

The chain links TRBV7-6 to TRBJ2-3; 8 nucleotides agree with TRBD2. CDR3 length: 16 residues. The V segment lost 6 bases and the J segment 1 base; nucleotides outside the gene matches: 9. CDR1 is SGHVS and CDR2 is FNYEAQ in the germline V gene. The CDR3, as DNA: TGTGCCAGCAGACCTTTGGGAGCGGGGGGCACAGATACGCAGTATTTT. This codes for CASRPLGAGGTDTQYF.

The CDR3 DNA is TGTGCCAGCACCGAGTGGGTTGGGTCTAATTCACCCCTCCACTTT. Protein sequence: CASTEWVGSNSPLHF. This sequence joins TRBV7-3 and TRBJ1-6, with no clear D. The CDR3 length is 15 residues. Per the germline V gene, CDR1 is SGHTA and CDR2 is FQGTGA. Between the trimmed V and J ends, which lost 7 bases and 6 bases, there was a span of 16 bases. The full variable domain, rest sourced from reference TRBV7-3 and TRBJ1-6, is GAGVSQTPSNKVTEKGKYVELRCDPISGHTALYWYRQSLGQGPEFLIYFQGTGAADDSGLPNDRFFAVRPEGSVSTLKIQRTERGDSAVYLCASTEWVGSNSPLHFGNGTRLTVT.

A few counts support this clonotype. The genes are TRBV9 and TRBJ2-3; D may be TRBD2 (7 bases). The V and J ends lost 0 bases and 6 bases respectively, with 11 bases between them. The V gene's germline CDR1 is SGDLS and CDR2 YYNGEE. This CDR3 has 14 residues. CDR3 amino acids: CASSVGGGADTQYF. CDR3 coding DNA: TGTGCCAGCAGCGTAGGTGGGGGGGCGGATACGCAGTATTTT.

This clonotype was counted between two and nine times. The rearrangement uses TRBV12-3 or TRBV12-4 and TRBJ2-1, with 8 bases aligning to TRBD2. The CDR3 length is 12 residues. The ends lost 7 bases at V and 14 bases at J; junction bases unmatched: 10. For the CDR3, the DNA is TGTGCCAGCAACTCCGGGGGGGCCGGAAAGTTCTTC. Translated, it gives CASNSGGAGKFF.

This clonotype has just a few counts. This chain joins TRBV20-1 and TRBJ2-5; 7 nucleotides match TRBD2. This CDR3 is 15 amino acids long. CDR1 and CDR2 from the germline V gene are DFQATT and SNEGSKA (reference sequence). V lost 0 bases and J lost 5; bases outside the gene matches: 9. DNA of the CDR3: TGCAGTGCTAGAGATTGGGAGGGTTCGGGGGAGACCCAGTACTTC. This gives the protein CSARDWEGSGETQYF.

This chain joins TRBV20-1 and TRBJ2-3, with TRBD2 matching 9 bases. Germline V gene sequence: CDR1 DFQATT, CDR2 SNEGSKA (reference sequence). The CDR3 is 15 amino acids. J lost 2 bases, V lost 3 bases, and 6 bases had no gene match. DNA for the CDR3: TGCAGTGCTAGCCCAGCGGGGGGATTCACAGATACGCAGTATTTT. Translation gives CSASPAGGFTDTQYF.

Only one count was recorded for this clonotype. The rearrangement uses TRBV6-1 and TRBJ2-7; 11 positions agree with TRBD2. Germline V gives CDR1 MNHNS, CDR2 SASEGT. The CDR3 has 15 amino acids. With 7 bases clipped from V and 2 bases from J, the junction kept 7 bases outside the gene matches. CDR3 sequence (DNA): TGTGCCAGCATAGAAACTAGCGGGGGACCCTACGAGCAGTACTTC. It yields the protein CASIETSGGPYEQYF.

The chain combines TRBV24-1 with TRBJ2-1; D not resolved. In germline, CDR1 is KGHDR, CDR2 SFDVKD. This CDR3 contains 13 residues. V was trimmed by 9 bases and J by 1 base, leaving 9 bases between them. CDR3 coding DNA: TGTGCCACCGCGGTGAAGTCCTACAATGAGCAGTTCTTC. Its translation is CATAVKSYNEQFF.